This paragraph reports one T cell receptor (beta chain). The data were obtained in a study of blood T cell repertoires in COVID-19. Whole-study context: Some COVID-19 samples were acute and others convalescent; all came from the United States, Italy and Spain. T cells, B-cell-depleted T cells, or PBMCs provided the cDNA or gDNA that served as material.

Participant age was roughly 18 to 100 years, and participants resided in about two dozen US areas. The authors' processing: Amplification with reference gene primers provided the estimates of nucleated cell counts. Produced via immunoSEQ multiplex PCR; TCRdb's table is partial and in-frame only. The DNA was the basis for D and trimming; V, J and clone size are from that table. Of about 260,000 clones listed, about 91% were seen once; the top ten hold 1% to 1.5%. The sample comprised PBMCs or T cells enriched from blood (not recorded which). This TCR was sampled from a woman aged 35 to 49 with acute COVID-19.

The CDR3 coding sequence is TGCGCCAGCAGCCTTACAGAAGACAAAAACATTCAGTACTTC. Amino acid sequence: CASSLTEDKNIQYF. The chain carries TRBV5-1 and TRBJ2-4, with no clear D. Germline CDR1 SGHRS, CDR2 YFSETQ. The V end lost 4 bases, the J end lost 3 bases, and 11 bases lay between the germline ends. This CDR3 has 14 amino acids.